One and the same sample provided the 30 T cell receptor beta chains below, sequenced in a study of Epstein–Barr virus B cells in breast cancer (dated by TCRdb to the early 2020s). Their recognized antigens are unknown. The library came from 5' RACE. TCRdb records Illumina MiSeq as the sequencer. The SMARTer Human TCR a/b Profiling Kit was used to build TCR libraries from RNA, capturing the full V(D)J regions of both the alpha and beta chains. TCRdb redid the processing of the public reads, applying fastp at Q25 and MiXCR, and retained in-frame beta chains. Every distinct CDR3 protein forms one entry, paired with its most common genes and DNA. The sample table lists some 2,000 distinct CDR3 sequences, approximately 16% of them with a count of one. The ten most abundant clones make up about 29% of the sample. The source material was tumor-infiltrating lymphocytes expanded in culture. Receptors originate from a middle-aged woman with triple-negative breast cancer.

The chain recombines TRBV28 with TRBJ2-3; TRBD2 aligns across 7 bases. The CDR3 runs to 19 residues. Looked up from germline, CDR1 is MDHEN and CDR2 is SYDVKM. Losses at the gene ends were 3 bases for V and 2 bases for J; bases not matched to a gene: 17. The CDR3 spells CASSLFGLGQGGSTDTQYF. The DNA for the CDR3 is TGTGCCAGCAGTTTGTTCGGTTTAGGGCAGGGAGGGTCCACAGATACGCAGTATTTT.

The chain employs TRBV23-1 and TRBJ2-4; either TRBD1 or TRBD2 may supply D (5 bases each). TRBV23-1 is an ORF for which the function is uncertain. This CDR3 is built from 13 residues. Between the trimmed V and J ends, which lost 4 bases and 7 bases, there was a span of 11 bases. For the CDR3, the DNA is TGCGCCAGCAGTCCCCGAGGGGTTAACATTCAGTACTTC. Amino acid sequence: CASSPRGVNIQYF.

This clonotype has only a few counts. The V gene is TRBV2, the J gene TRBJ1-2, with unresolved D. The CDR3 totals 16 residues. Deletions cut 6 bases from V and 4 bases from J, with 21 bases between. CDR1 is SNHLY and CDR2 is FYNNEI in the germline V gene. The CDR3 sequence is CASSPTTAGTSYGYTF. The DNA for the CDR3 is TGTGCCAGCAGCCCTACAACCGCCGGCACAAGCTATGGCTACACCTTC.

By proportion, this clonotype is large (0.1 to 1%). The rearrangement uses TRBV6-1 and TRBJ1-2, with TRBD1 identical over 8 bases. CDR1 is MNHNS, CDR2 SASEGT, per germline. The CDR3 is 14 amino acids. V trimming: 10 bases; J trimming: 8 bases; junction bases outside the gene matches: 15. The CDR3, as DNA: TGTGCCACCCATCCGGAGGGACAGGTTTCGGGCTACACCTTC. Translated: CATHPEGQVSGYTF.

This clonotype was found a few times. This probably arose from a read error, given a far larger clone one base away. The chain carries TRBV6-1 and TRBJ2-4; D tentatively reads TRBD1 or TRBD2 (7 bases each). The CDR3 covers 15 residues. Trimming took off 8 bases at V and 13 bases at J, with 27 bases between the two ends. CDR1 is MNHNS, CDR2 SASEGT, per germline. The CDR3 sequence: CASLDPQGGRYEQYF. The DNA of the CDR3 is TGTGCCAGCCTGGATCCCCAGGGGGGGAGGTATGAGCAGTACTTC.

Judged by abundance, this clonotype is large. The V gene is TRBV4-1, the J gene TRBJ2-5, with a tentative D call TRBD2 (5 bases). The V and J ends lost 3 bases and 5 bases respectively, with 13 bases between them. The CDR3 sequence is 14 residues long. Per the germline V gene, CDR1 is MGHRA and CDR2 is YSYEKL. The CDR3, as DNA: TGCGCCAGCAGCCAGCTAACTAGGGTCGAGACCCAGTACTTC. Translating gives CASSQLTRVETQYF.

This rearrangement joins TRBV5-1 to TRBJ2-1; TRBD2 agrees at 11 bases. The CDR3 consists of 15 residues. The trim removed 3 bases at V and 5 bases at J, leaving 4 bases unmatched. Germline V gene data show CDR1 as SGHRS and CDR2 as YFSETQ. CDR3 amino acids: CASSSVAGGNNEQFF. The DNA of the CDR3 is TGCGCCAGCAGCTCTGTAGCGGGAGGGAACAATGAGCAGTTCTTC.

This clonotype qualifies as medium-sized. The J gene is TRBJ2-3, the V gene TRBV4-1, with 7 positions matching TRBD2. The junction had 9 bases not matched to a gene; V was cut back by 3 bases and J by 0 bases. The germline CDR1 and CDR2 sequences are MGHRA and YSYEKL. The CDR3 covers 17 residues. The CDR3 region has the DNA TGCGCCAGCAGCCAGCTGACATTTAGCGGGAGCACAGATACGCAGTATTTT. Its protein is CASSQLTFSGSTDTQYF.

Sample share makes this clonotype large (0.1 to 1%). The chain is built from TRBV5-1 and TRBJ2-1, with D possibly TRBD2 on 6 matching bases. The germline CDR1 and CDR2 sequences are SGHRS and YFSETQ. Deletions cut 4 bases from V and 0 bases from J, with 14 bases between. This CDR3 has 16 residues. The DNA of the CDR3 is TGCGCCAGCAGCGGCGGGGACGGAAGCTCCTACAATGAGCAGTTCTTC. Its protein product is CASSGGDGSSYNEQFF.

The chain carries TRBV3-2 and TRBJ2-7; whether TRBD1, the table's D call, matches the DNA was not checked. TRBV3-2 is flagged as a pseudogene. This CDR3 comprises 15 residues. CDR3 in amino acids: CASSQGQGAFYEQYF. The CDR3 nucleotides read TGTGCCAGCAGCCAAGGACAGGGGGCATTCTACGAGCAGTACTTC.

By share, this clonotype counts as medium-sized. The chain joins TRBV6-1 to TRBJ2-5; TRBD2 agrees at 8 bases. The ends lost 7 bases at V and 2 bases at J; junction bases unmatched: 15. This CDR3 comprises 17 residues. Germline V lookup: CDR1 MNHNS, CDR2 SASEGT. DNA of the CDR3: TGTGCCAGCAAACTCGGTGGGCTAGCGGGTATACAAGAGACCCAGTACTTC. The encoded protein is CASKLGGLAGIQETQYF.

This clonotype is labeled medium-sized. The chain uses TRBV28 and TRBJ2-6, with a possible D match to TRBD2 (6 bases). V shed 5 bases and J shed 3 bases, with 8 bases lying between them. Germline V gene data show CDR1 as MDHEN and CDR2 as SYDVKM. The CDR3 has 14 amino acids. Written as DNA, the CDR3 is TGTGCCAGCAGTGGGCGGGATGGGGCCAACGTCCTGACTTTC. It encodes CASSGRDGANVLTF.

Turning to this clonotype: A much larger clone is a single base away; this may be a read error. The chain couples TRBV6-5 to TRBJ2-6, with 11 nucleotides matching TRBD2. J lost 0 bases, V lost 8 bases, and 12 bases had no gene match. Germline V gene data show CDR1 as MNHEY and CDR2 as SVGAGI. This CDR3 has 19 residues. The DNA for the CDR3 is TGTGCCAGCGGTCCAAGGACTAGCGGGTCCAACTCTGGGGCCAACGTCCTGACTTTC. It encodes CASGPRTSGSNSGANVLTF.

This clonotype ranks as large. The rearrangement links TRBV5-6 to TRBJ2-3; D perhaps matches TRBD2 (7 bases). CDR3 size: 17 residues. The V and J ends lost 3 bases and 2 bases respectively, with 19 bases between them. CDR1 and CDR2 (germline): SGHDT, YYEEEE. The CDR3 protein is CASSWGGGRSDTDTQYF. The CDR3 nucleotides read TGTGCCAGCAGCTGGGGGGGCGGGAGAAGCGACACAGATACGCAGTATTTT. Filled out from reference TRBV5-6 and TRBJ2-3, the complete variable domain reads DAGVTQSPTHLIKTRGQQVTLRCSPKSGHDTVSWYQQALGQGPQFIFQYYEEEERQRGNFPDRFSGHQFPNYSSELNVNALLLGDSALYLCASSWGGGRSDTDTQYFGPGTRLTVL.

Of note for this clonotype: A much larger clone lies one base from this, so it may be a read error. The chain has TRBV7-2 and TRBJ1-5, with a possible D match to TRBD1 (5 bases). From germline, CDR1 is SGHTA and CDR2 FQGNSA. This CDR3 spans 15 amino acids. Trimming took 1 base from V and 3 from J, leaving 10 bases between them. The CDR3 region is CASSLGGKNNQPQHF. DNA of the CDR3: TGTGCCAGCAGCTTAGGGGGGAAAAACAATCAGCCCCAGCATTTT.

This clonotype was detected many times. The genes are TRBV7-2 and TRBJ2-5; D is perhaps TRBD1 or TRBD2 (5 bases each). Germline CDR1 reads SGHTA; CDR2 reads FQGNSA. CDR3 length: 18 amino acids. V lost 4 bases to trimming and J lost 1 base, with 22 bases between them. The CDR3 loop reads CASSSPGTVALTQETQYF. DNA of the CDR3: TGTGCCAGCAGCTCCCCCGGGACGGTCGCCCTCACCCAAGAGACCCAGTACTTC.

The table lists this clonotype with a few counts. The chain has TRBV30 and TRBJ2-5; 8 nucleotides align to TRBD2. Trimming took 5 bases from V and 2 from J; bases not matched to a gene: 10. Germline V gene sequence: CDR1 GTSNPN, CDR2 SVGIG (reference sequence). The length of the CDR3 is 15 residues. The CDR3 loop is CAWSRHGGVQETQYF. The CDR3 DNA sequence: TGTGCCTGGTCCCGCCACGGGGGGGTTCAAGAGACCCAGTACTTC.

This clonotype came up a few times. This chain uses TRBV5-6 with TRBJ1-2; TRBD1 agrees at 7 bases. Trimming at V came to 3 bases and at J to 4 bases, leaving 9 bases not matched to a gene. This CDR3 spans 15 amino acids. Germline loops: CDR1 SGHDT, CDR2 YYEEEE. CDR3 loop: CASSSLQGTAYGYTF. The CDR3 nucleotides are TGTGCCAGCAGCTCACTACAGGGGACTGCCTATGGCTACACCTTC.

This clonotype was counted at least ten times. This rearrangement joins TRBV9 to TRBJ2-1; D perhaps matches TRBD2 (5 bases). CDR3 length: 14 amino acids. Per germline, CDR1 SGDLS and CDR2 YYNGEE. The V and J ends lost 0 bases and 5 bases respectively, with 9 bases between them. The CDR3 DNA reads TGTGCCAGCAGCGTAGATATTAGCGACAATGAGCAGTTCTTC. It is translated as CASSVDISDNEQFF. The full variable domain, its missing parts supplied by reference TRBV9 and TRBJ2-1, is DSGVTQTPKHLITATGQRVTLRCSPRSGDLSVYWYQQSLDQGLQFLIQYYNGEERAKGNILERFSAQQFPDLHSELNLSSLELGDSALYFCASSVDISDNEQFFGPGTRLTVL.

Remarks on this clonotype: This may stem from a read error, because a much larger clone lies one nucleotide away. The V and J genes are TRBV2 and TRBJ2-1, with D possibly matching TRBD2 (6 bases). Germline values: CDR1 SNHLY, CDR2 FYNNEI. The V and J ends lost 6 bases and 13 bases respectively, with 28 bases between them. The CDR3 contains 16 residues. CDR3 residues: CASRSGGTISKNIQFF. In nucleotides, the CDR3 is TGTGCCAGCAGGTCCGGGGGTACCATAAGCAAAAACATTCAGTTCTTC.

This clonotype was observed many times. The chain recombines TRBV11-2 with TRBJ2-2; no firm D call. V was clipped by 5 bases and J by 1 base, with 17 bases between them. The CDR3 loop spans 17 amino acids. Germline V CDR1 and CDR2: SGHAT, FQNNGV. The CDR3, as DNA: TGTGCCAGCAGCGTGCCCCCCTGGCGATTGAACACCGGGGAGCTGTTTTTT. Translation gives CASSVPPWRLNTGELFF.

This clonotype was detected a few times. In DNA, the CDR3 is TGCAGTGCTAGAGGACAGGGCTACGAGCAGTACTTC. Amino acid sequence: CSARGQGYEQYF. The V and J genes are TRBV20-1 and TRBJ2-7, with TRBD1 identical over 7 bases. V lost 1 base, J lost 3 bases, and 0 bases stayed unmatched. Germline CDR1 and CDR2: DFQATT and SNEGSKA (reference sequence). The CDR3 length is 12 residues.

Relative to its sample, this clonotype is medium-sized (0.01 to 0.1%). The rearrangement links TRBV30 to TRBJ2-7; TRBD2 agrees at 12 bases. This CDR3 has 12 amino acids. Losses at the gene ends were 7 bases for V and 3 bases for J; bases not matched to a gene: 1. Germline CDR1 GTSNPN, CDR2 SVGIG (reference sequence). CDR3 nucleotides: TGTGCCTCGACTAGCGGGAGCTACGAGCAGTACTTC. The encoded protein is CASTSGSYEQYF.

Worth noting for this clonotype: A read error is likely here: a far larger clone is one base away. This chain uses TRBV5-3 with TRBJ2-1, with D tentatively TRBD2 (5 bases). TRBV5-3 is an ORF, with its function uncertain. The V end lost 1 base, the J end lost 9 bases, and 11 bases lay between the germline ends. The CDR3 covers 13 residues. The CDR3 DNA reads TGTGCCAGAAGCTTGTTGGGAGAGGGTGAGCAGTTCTTC. It specifies CARSLLGEGEQFF.

This clonotype was observed at least ten times. The chain combines TRBV6-5 with TRBJ1-2; no reliable D call. Trimming took off 6 bases at V and 9 bases at J, with 23 bases between the two ends. This CDR3 contains 15 residues. Germline loops: CDR1 MNHEY, CDR2 SVGAGI. The CDR3 spells CASSPSGSTLRRYTF. The DNA of the CDR3 is TGTGCCAGCAGCCCCTCTGGGAGCACCCTTCGTCGCTACACCTTC.

This clonotype was detected many times. CDR3 in amino acids: CSARTESTYEQYF. CDR3 bases: TGCAGTGCCCGGACAGAATCTACCTACGAGCAGTACTTC. The rearrangement links TRBV20-1 to TRBJ2-7, with a tentative D call TRBD1 (6 bases). V lost 6 bases and J lost 2, with 14 bases in between. The V gene's germline CDR1 is DFQATT and CDR2 SNEGSKA (reference sequence). The CDR3 is made up of 13 amino acids.

This clonotype ranks as medium-sized. The chain combines TRBV4-1 with TRBJ2-5; D remains unclear. Trimming took 1 base from V and 1 from J, leaving 13 bases between them. The CDR3 length is 16 residues. Germline assignment: CDR1 MGHRA and CDR2 YSYEKL. The CDR3 DNA reads as TGCGCCAGCAGCCAAGCCCAGGCATCCGTCCAAGAGACCCAGTACTTC. This translates into CASSQAQASVQETQYF.

The sample holds many counts of this clonotype. The chain is built from TRBV20-1 and TRBJ2-5; a possible D gene is TRBD2 (5 bases). Germline lookup yields CDR1 DFQATT and CDR2 SNEGSKA (reference sequence). This CDR3 spans 12 amino acids. V was trimmed by 5 bases and J by 2 bases, leaving 9 bases between them. This CDR3 is CSADQRQETQYF. CDR3 nucleotide sequence: TGCAGTGCTGACCAGCGGCAAGAGACCCAGTACTTC.

Only a few counts were recorded for this clonotype. This chain links TRBV5-4 with TRBJ2-3, with 7 bases identical to TRBD1. The CDR3 runs to 16 residues. Germline lookup yields CDR1 SGHNT and CDR2 YYREEE (reference sequence). The ends lost 5 bases at V and 0 bases at J; junction bases unmatched: 9. The DNA for the CDR3 is TGTGCCAGCAGAGATCCGGGACAGCGTAGCACAGATACGCAGTATTTT. Translating it yields CASRDPGQRSTDTQYF.

This clonotype qualifies as medium-sized. The rearrangement links TRBV7-9 to TRBJ2-6; 12 bases are a match to TRBD1. The CDR3 contains 18 residues. Germline V CDR1 and CDR2: SEHNR, FQNEAQ (reference sequence). J gave up 4 bases and V 5 bases, and 9 bases lay outside the gene matches. The CDR3 region has the DNA TGTGCCAGCAGCCGGCCGGGACAGGGGGCTCTGGGGGCCAACGTCCTGACTTTC. It is translated as CASSRPGQGALGANVLTF. Filled out from reference TRBV7-9 and TRBJ2-6, the complete variable domain reads DTGVSQNPRHKITKRGQNVTFRCDPISEHNRLYWYRQTLGQGPEFLTYFQNEAQLEKSRLLSDRFSAERPKGSFSTLEIQRTEQGDSAMYLCASSRPGQGALGANVLTFGAGSRLTVL.